A selection of T cell receptor beta chains follows, all from one sample in a study of T cells in Graves' hyperthyroidism and ophthalmopathy. TCRdb redid the calling of the multiplex PCR reads with MiXCR, one entry per CDR3 protein. The sample consists of about 610,000 distinct CDR3 sequences, approximately 15% of them appearing once. The specimen was blood. These receptors all come from a woman aged 40 to 50 with Graves' ophthalmopathy. Both conserved end residues are part of each CDR3. A D gene is named only where the DNA matches it firmly. Clone size, where shown, is once, few, many, or a class for clones that have expanded.

abundance,d_gene,j_gene,v_gene,len,CDR3aa,CDR3nt
few,-,TRBJ1-1,TRBV10-3,13,CAIRGREGTEAFF,TGTGCCATCAGAGGACGGGAGGGCACTGAAGCTTTCTTT
-,-,TRBJ1-1,TRBV9,16,CASSVEGGRFLSEAFF,TGTGCCAGCAGCGTAGAGGGGGGGCGCTTCCTCTCTGAAGCTTTCTTT
many,-,TRBJ2-7,TRBV12-3/TRBV12-4,15,CASSPGPGQSYEQYF,TGTGCCAGCAGCCCGGGCCCAGGACAGTCCTACGAGCAGTACTTC
many,TRBD2,TRBJ2-7,TRBV20-1,14,CSARLTSGKNEQYF,TGCAGTGCTAGACTGACTAGCGGGAAGAACGAGCAGTACTTC
many,-,TRBJ1-4,TRBV3-1,15,CASSQDNLLNEKLFF,TGTGCCAGCAGCCAAGATAACCTCCTTAATGAAAAACTGTTTTTT
-,TRBD1,TRBJ1-6,TRBV7-8,15,CASSTQTGVGSPLHF,TGTGCCAGCAGCACCCAGACAGGGGTTGGGTCACCCCTCCACTTT
many,TRBD1,TRBJ2-7,TRBV28,12,CASRDRIYEQYF,TGTGCCAGCCGGGACAGAATTTACGAGCAGTACTTC
many,TRBD2,TRBJ2-5,TRBV20-1,16,CSARGLAGGVGETQYF,TGCAGTGCTAGAGGACTAGCGGGAGGGGTTGGAGAGACCCAGTACTTC
-,TRBD1,TRBJ2-3,TRBV20-1,13,CSAADRDADTQYF,TGCAGTGCTGCGGACAGGGACGCAGATACGCAGTATTTT
-,-,TRBJ1-2,TRBV28,13,CASSTYTFYGYTF,TGTGCCAGCAGTACATACACTTTCTATGGCTACACCTTC
many,-,TRBJ2-5,TRBV12-3/TRBV12-4,13,CASRRSPQWTQYF,TGTGCCAGCAGGCGAAGTCCCCAATGGACCCAGTACTTC
few,TRBD2,TRBJ2-1,TRBV24-1,20,CATSDNSWREGHVVWNEQFF,TGTGCCACCAGTGACAACTCTTGGCGGGAGGGCCACGTTGTTTGGAATGAGCAGTTCTTC
many,TRBD1,TRBJ2-1,TRBV5-1,15,CASSLGDRQGDEQFF,TGCGCCAGCAGCTTGGGCGACCGACAGGGGGATGAGCAGTTCTTC
many,-,TRBJ2-3,TRBV30,13,CAWSAPGTDTQYF,TGTGCCTGGAGTGCCCCCGGGACAGATACGCAGTATTTT
few,TRBD2,TRBJ2-2,TRBV5-1,18,CASSLAFPGLAGVGELFF,TGCGCCAGCAGCTTGGCTTTTCCGGGACTAGCGGGAGTCGGGGAGCTGTTTTTT
many,-,TRBJ2-1,TRBV20-1,14,CSAHTAGLRNEQFF,TGCAGTGCTCACACGGCCGGGTTGAGGAATGAGCAGTTCTTC
-,-,TRBJ2-3,TRBV5-6,15,CASSLGLASGDTQYF,TGTGCCAGCAGCTTAGGTTTGGCGAGTGGAGATACGCAGTATTTT
many,-,TRBJ2-4,TRBV6-1,15,CASSEGVGGVGIQYF,TGTGCCAGCTCGGAGGGCGTTGGGGGCGTAGGTATTCAGTACTTC
few,-,TRBJ1-2,TRBV6-1,15,CASSTQDGSNYGYTF,TGTGCCAGCAGTACCCAGGACGGTTCTAACTATGGCTACACCTTC
many,-,TRBJ1-1,TRBV2,13,CASSGTGYTEAFF,TGTGCCAGCAGTGGAACCGGTTACACTGAAGCTTTCTTT
-,-,TRBJ2-1,TRBV11-3,14,CASSLAAPNNEQFF,TGTGCCAGCAGCTTAGCGGCCCCTAACAATGAGCAGTTCTTC
many,TRBD2,TRBJ2-7,TRBV3-1,17,CASSLRLAGRSSYEQYF,TGTGCCAGCAGCCTAAGACTAGCGGGTAGATCTTCCTACGAGCAGTACTTC
few,TRBD1,TRBJ2-5,TRBV7-9,16,CASSYPQGAIQETQYF,TGTGCCAGCAGTTATCCACAGGGGGCGATACAAGAGACCCAGTACTTC
many,TRBD1,TRBJ1-1,TRBV2,14,CASSRRGENTEAFF,TGTGCCAGCAGCCGCAGGGGGGAGAACACTGAAGCTTTCTTT
-,TRBD1,TRBJ1-1,TRBV5-1,15,CASSLVAGGDTEAFF,TGCGCCAGCAGCTTGGTGGCAGGGGGGGACACTGAAGCTTTCTTT
many,-,TRBJ2-1,TRBV20-1,15,CSARTHGSSYNEQFF,TGCAGTGCTAGAACCCACGGGAGCTCCTACAATGAGCAGTTCTTC
-,-,TRBJ1-6,TRBV6-4,14,CASSAGGTNSPLHF,TGTGCCAGCAGTGCGGGAGGAACCAATTCACCCCTCCACTTT
few,TRBD2,TRBJ2-3,TRBV27,17,CASSLAPLAGPADTQYF,TGTGCCAGCAGCCTAGCGCCACTAGCGGGGCCTGCGGATACGCAGTATTTT
many,TRBD2,TRBJ2-7,TRBV3-1,14,CASSYGTSTYEQYF,TGTGCCAGCAGCTATGGGACTAGTACCTACGAGCAGTACTTC
many,-,TRBJ2-5,TRBV11-1,12,CASSDQQETQYF,TGTGCCAGCAGCGATCAGCAAGAGACCCAGTACTTC
many,-,TRBJ2-3,TRBV18,15,CASSRRGTDTDTQYF,TGTGCCAGCTCCCGCCGGGGGACAGACACAGATACGCAGTATTTT
many,TRBD1,TRBJ2-2,TRBV28,16,CASRPTDRVVTGELFF,TGTGCCAGCAGACCCACGGACAGGGTGGTTACCGGGGAGCTGTTTTTT
many,-,TRBJ2-3,TRBV3-1,17,CASSQLRMSPTPWTQYF,TGTGCCAGCAGCCAACTCCGGATGAGCCCAACTCCTTGGACGCAGTATTTT
few,TRBD1,TRBJ1-1,TRBV5-8,16,CASSSGTGGLDTEAFF,TGTGCCAGCAGTTCTGGGACAGGGGGATTGGACACTGAAGCTTTCTTT
few,TRBD1,TRBJ1-1,TRBV5-4,14,CASSLKTGVPEAFF,TGTGCCAGCAGCTTGAAAACAGGGGTTCCTGAAGCTTTCTTT
many,-,TRBJ1-5,TRBV18,13,CASSVGNNQPQHF,TGTGCCAGCTCGGTGGGAAACAATCAGCCCCAGCATTTT
few,-,TRBJ2-3,TRBV7-9,17,CASSRPGQRLSTDTQYF,TGTGCCAGCAGCCGTCCAGGTCAACGGCTTAGCACAGATACGCAGTATTTT
many,-,TRBJ2-7,TRBV12-3/TRBV12-4,15,CASSYRAENSYEQYF,TGTGCCAGCAGTTATCGGGCAGAGAACTCCTACGAGCAGTACTTC
many,TRBD1,TRBJ1-6,TRBV2,15,CASILQGPRNSPLHF,TGTGCCAGCATCCTACAGGGGCCTAGGAATTCACCCCTCCACTTT
few,-,TRBJ1-2,TRBV7-9,12,CASSLEVYGYTF,TGTGCCAGCAGCTTAGAGGTCTATGGCTACACCTTC
-,-,TRBJ2-5,TRBV6-1,16,CASSDRGGGLLETQYF,TGTGCCAGCAGTGATAGGGGGGGGGGTCTCTTGGAGACCCAGTACTTC
-,-,TRBJ2-3,TRBV7-6,14,CASSPGAGTDTQYF,TGTGCCAGCAGCCCCGGGGCTGGAACAGATACGCAGTATTTT
few,TRBD2,TRBJ2-3,TRBV5-1,16,CASRRTSGRAVDTQYF,TGCGCCAGCAGGCGGACTAGCGGGAGGGCCGTAGATACGCAGTATTTT
-,-,TRBJ2-5,TRBV5-1,14,CASSLGHGGETQYF,TGCGCCAGCAGCTTGGGACACGGCGGGGAGACCCAGTACTTC
many,-,TRBJ1-6,TRBV3-1,16,CASSRTTASYNSPLHF,TGTGCCAGCAGCCGAACGACAGCCTCCTATAATTCACCCCTCCACTTT
few,TRBD1,TRBJ1-6,TRBV12-3/TRBV12-4,14,CASSYGTGNSPLHF,TGTGCCAGCAGTTACGGGACAGGAAATTCACCCCTCCACTTT
many,-,TRBJ1-1,TRBV6-1,15,CASTNRLGSASEAFF,TGTGCCAGCACCAACCGTCTTGGGTCTGCTTCTGAAGCTTTCTTT
-,-,TRBJ1-5,TRBV6-1,15,CASSKMTGINQPQHF,TGTGCCAGCAGCAAGATGACAGGTATCAATCAGCCCCAGCATTTT
-,-,TRBJ2-7,TRBV7-9,14,CASSLPTRGNEQYF,TGTGCCAGCAGCCTACCGACGAGGGGGAACGAGCAGTACTTC
-,TRBD1,TRBJ2-2,TRBV30,15,CAWSTGGIKTGELFF,TGTGCCTGGAGTACAGGGGGAATTAAGACCGGGGAGCTGTTTTTT
once,-,TRBJ1-1,TRBV6-2/TRBV6-3,13,CASSHGGIAEAFF,TGTGCCAGCAGTCATGGGGGTATCGCTGAAGCTTTCTTT
-,TRBD2,TRBJ2-1,TRBV29-1,14,CSVAGTSKGNEQFF,TGCAGCGTTGCCGGGACTAGCAAGGGGAATGAGCAGTTCTTC
many,-,TRBJ1-2,TRBV20-1,14,CSARDRGGRGGYTF,TGCAGTGCTAGAGATCGCGGGGGAAGGGGAGGCTACACCTTC